The entry that follows covers one T cell receptor (beta chain) sequence. Its matching antigen is unknown. The source of the sample is a study of human T cells and chemical hapten exposure. The library gave individual cDNA molecules unique molecular identifiers. Original data processing: Just over 95,000 TCRs per sample was the median, with a range of roughly 20,000 to 750,000. TCRdb reanalysed the RACE reads using MiXCR and keeps one entry per CDR3 protein. It is TCRdb's table, rather than the study itself, that gives the V and J calls and clone size. The table records about 65,000 distinct CDR3 sequences, about 5.7% of them present only once. This sample's time point: healthy volunteer bleed at 6 weeks. The authors extracted total RNA from unfractionated whole blood. Study results and limitations: The study found that DPC sensitization did not change TCRs above 1 in 1000 frequency.

CDR1 and CDR2 (germline): MNHEY, SMNVEV (reference sequence). CDR3 length: 16 residues. V lost 5 bases to trimming and J lost 3 bases, with 18 bases between them. Sequenced material: whole blood. This clonotype was obtained from a female donor in good health. Some clones in this sample may be carry-over from other donors' samples. The chain uses TRBV27 and TRBJ2-3, with D unresolved. The CDR3 sequence: CASSPRTLLGTDTQYF. The CDR3 nucleotides are TGTGCCAGCAGTCCACGGACCCTTCTGGGGACAGATACGCAGTATTTT.